This TCR beta chain originates from a study of T cell changes during pregnancy in multiple sclerosis. The CDR3 has 15 residues. The V gene lost 2 bases and the J gene lost 5 bases, with 13 bases spanning the gap. Germline V gives CDR1 SGHTA, CDR2 FQGNSA. Profiling relied on immunoSEQ multiplex PCR, and the TCRdb table lists in-frame clones only, not all of them. The data show more than 45,000 clones, with about nine tenths seen just once and approximately 0.64% held by the top ten. The sequence derives from a female donor with multiple sclerosis, enrolled in a pregnancy study. Source: CD4+ T cells from peripheral blood mononuclear cells, taken after pregnancy. This chain connects TRBV7-2 to TRBJ2-1, with a weak D call TRBD2 (6 bases). The DNA for the CDR3 is TGTGCCAGCAGCTTATTCGCGGGGCGAAACAATGAGCAGTTCTTC. Its translation: CASSLFAGRNNEQFF.